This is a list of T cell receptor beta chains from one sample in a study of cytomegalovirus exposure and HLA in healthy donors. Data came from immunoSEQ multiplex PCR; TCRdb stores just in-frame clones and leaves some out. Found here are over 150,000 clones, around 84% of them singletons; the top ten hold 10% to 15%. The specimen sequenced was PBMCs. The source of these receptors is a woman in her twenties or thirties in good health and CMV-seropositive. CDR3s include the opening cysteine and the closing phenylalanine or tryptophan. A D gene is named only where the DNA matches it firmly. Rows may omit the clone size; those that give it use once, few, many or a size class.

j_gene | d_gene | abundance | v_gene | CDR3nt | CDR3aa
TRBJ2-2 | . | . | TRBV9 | TGTGCCAGCAGCGCCCAGACTAGTCGCGGGGAGCTGTTTTTT | CASSAQTSRGELFF
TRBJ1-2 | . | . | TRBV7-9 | TGTGCCAGCAGCTTAGTCCAAAGTCAATCAGGTGGCTACACCTTC | CASSLVQSQSGGYTF
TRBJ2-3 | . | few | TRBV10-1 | TGCGCCAGCAGTGAGTCAGGGGCCCCAGATACGCAGTATTTT | CASSESGAPDTQYF
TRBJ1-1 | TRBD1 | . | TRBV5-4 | TGTGCCAGCAGCTCGGGGGACAGAATGAACACTGAAGCTTTCTTT | CASSSGDRMNTEAFF
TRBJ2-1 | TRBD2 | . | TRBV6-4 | TGTGCCAGCAGTGAGGGAGGGTACAAGAATGAGCAGTTCTTC | CASSEGGYKNEQFF
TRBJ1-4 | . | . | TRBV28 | TGTGCCAGCAGTTTACAACAGGATGCAACTAATGAAAAACTGTTTTTT | CASSLQQDATNEKLFF
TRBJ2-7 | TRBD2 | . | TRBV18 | TGTGCCAGCTCACCACTGGGACTAGCGGGAGGTTCCTACGAGCAGTACTTC | CASSPLGLAGGSYEQYF
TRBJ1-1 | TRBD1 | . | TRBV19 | TGTGCCAGTAGTCTAAGAGGACAGGGTCTCGCTGAAGCTTTCTTT | CASSLRGQGLAEAFF
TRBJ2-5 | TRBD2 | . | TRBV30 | TGTGCTCTCACGGGACTAGCGGGAGTTGAGACCCAGTACTTC | CALTGLAGVETQYF
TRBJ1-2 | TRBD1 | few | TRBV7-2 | TGTGCCAGCAGCTTAGAACGAACAGGGGATGGCTACACCTTC | CASSLERTGDGYTF
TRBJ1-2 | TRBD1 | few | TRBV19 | TGTGCCAGTAGTATAGCACCGGGACAGGCCCCCTATGGCTACACCTTC | CASSIAPGQAPYGYTF
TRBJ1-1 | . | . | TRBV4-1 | TGCGCCAGCAGCCAAGATCCAGGGAGGACAAACTTTAACACTGAAGCTTTCTTT | CASSQDPGRTNFNTEAFF
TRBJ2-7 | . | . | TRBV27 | TGTGCCAACGCCGTTAGAATGTACGAGCAGTACTTC | CANAVRMYEQYF
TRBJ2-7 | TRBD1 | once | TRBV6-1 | TGTGCCAGCAGGGCCGGGACAGGGTTTACCTACGAGCAGTACTTC | CASRAGTGFTYEQYF
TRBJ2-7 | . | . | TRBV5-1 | TGCGCCAGCAGCTTGGCCTACGAGTATGAGCAGTACTTC | CASSLAYEYEQYF
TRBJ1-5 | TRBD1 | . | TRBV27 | TGTGCCAGCAGACACACAGGGGAGGATCAGCCCCAGCATTTT | CASRHTGEDQPQHF
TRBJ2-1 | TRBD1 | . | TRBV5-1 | TGCGCCAGCAGCTTGGCCGGGACAGGGGTCTACAATGAGCAGTTCTTC | CASSLAGTGVYNEQFF
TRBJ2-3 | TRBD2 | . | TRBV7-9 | TGTGCCAGCAGCTTAAGGCGGGAGACCAACACAGATACGCAGTATTTT | CASSLRRETNTDTQYF
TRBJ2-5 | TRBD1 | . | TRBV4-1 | TGCGCCAGCAGCCAAGAGGGCAGGGGGCCGGAGACCCAGTACTTC | CASSQEGRGPETQYF
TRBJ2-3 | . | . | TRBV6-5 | TGTGCCAGCAGTTACGTGTCAGCGGCAGATACGCAGTATTTT | CASSYVSAADTQYF
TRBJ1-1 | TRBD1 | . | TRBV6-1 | TGTGCCAGCAGTGAAGCGGACAGGGGTCGGGTGCAGACTGAAGCTTTCTTT | CASSEADRGRVQTEAFF
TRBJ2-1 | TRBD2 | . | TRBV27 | TGTGCCAGCAGTTTCGTAGTAGCGGGAATCAATGAGCAGTTCTTC | CASSFVVAGINEQFF
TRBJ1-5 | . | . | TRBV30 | TGTGCCTGGAGTGTACCAGGGGATGATCAGCCCCAGCATTTT | CAWSVPGDDQPQHF
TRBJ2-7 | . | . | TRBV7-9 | TGTGCCAGCAGCCCCGGGAGCGGGTACGAGCAGTACTTC | CASSPGSGYEQYF